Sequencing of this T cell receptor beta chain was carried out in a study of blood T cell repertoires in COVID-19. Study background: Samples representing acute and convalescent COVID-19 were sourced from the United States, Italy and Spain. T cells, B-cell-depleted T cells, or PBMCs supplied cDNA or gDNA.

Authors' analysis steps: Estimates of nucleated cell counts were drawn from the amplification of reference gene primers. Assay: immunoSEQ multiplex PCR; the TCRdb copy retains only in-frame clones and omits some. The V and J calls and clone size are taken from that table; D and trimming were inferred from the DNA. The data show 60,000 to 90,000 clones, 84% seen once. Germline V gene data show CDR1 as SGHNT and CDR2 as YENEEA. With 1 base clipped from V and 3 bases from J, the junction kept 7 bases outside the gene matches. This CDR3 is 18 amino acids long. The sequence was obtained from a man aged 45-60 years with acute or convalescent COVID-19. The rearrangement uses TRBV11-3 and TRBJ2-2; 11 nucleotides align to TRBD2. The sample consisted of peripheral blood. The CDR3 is CASSLGTSGPTDTGELFF. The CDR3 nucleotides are TGTGCCAGCAGCTTAGGGACTAGCGGGCCCACGGACACCGGGGAGCTGTTTTTT.